The clone carrying this T cell receptor beta chain has just a few counts. Time point defined: persistent/refractory GD, antithyroid drugs over 5 years with positive TRAb. Isolated PBMC RNA provided the starting material for the TCR library. Trimming removed 1 base from V and 3 bases from J; junction bases left unmatched: 2. CDR3 size: 16 residues. The germline V gene encodes CDR1 LGHDT and CDR2 YNNKEL (reference sequence). Investigators prepared the TCR beta libraries by applying iRepertoire HTBI primers and Arm-PCR of CDR3 regions. TCRdb re-called the multiplex PCR reads through MiXCR, storing one row per CDR3 protein. The sample carries 650,000 to 850,000 distinct CDR3 sequences, 30% recorded once. This entry comes from a study of regulatory T cells in long-lasting Graves disease.

The sequencing used peripheral blood mononuclear cells (PBMCs), collected when the disease was refractory, from a patient treated with antithyroid drugs. The chain has TRBV3-1 and TRBJ2-2; TRBD2 aligns across 10 bases. The source is a female donor with Graves disease. The DNA for the CDR3 is TGTGCCAGCAGCCAAGCTAGCGGGAGCTACACCGGGGAGCTGTTTTTT. Protein sequence: CASSQASGSYTGELFF.